This T cell receptor (beta chain) was captured by sequencing in a study of blood T cell repertoires in COVID-19. The overall study: COVID-19 samples collected from the United States, Italy and Spain covered acute and convalescent phases. PBMCs, B-cell-depleted T cells, or T cells provided the cDNA or gDNA that made up the material.

Grouping used clinical history reported by participants in a survey and questionnaire. In the source study's methods: Using reference gene primer amplification, nucleated cell counts were estimated. Data came from immunoSEQ multiplex PCR; TCRdb stores just in-frame clones and leaves some out. That table is the source of V, J and clone size, and D and trimming were worked out from the DNA. Of some 210,000 clones in the sample, 65% to 85% were seen once. The CDR3 is made up of 15 amino acids. V lost 6 bases and J lost 10, with 21 bases in between. Per the germline V gene, CDR1 is MNHEY and CDR2 is SMNVEV (reference sequence).

Sequencing was carried out using PBMCs or T cells enriched from blood (not recorded which). The chain combines TRBV27 with TRBJ1-4, with a weak D call TRBD1 (5 bases). This TCR derives from a man aged 25 to 40 with acute COVID-19. This chain's CDR3 is CASSPGGGPDRKLFF. The CDR3 DNA follows: TGTGCCAGCAGCCCGGGGGGAGGTCCCGACCGAAAACTGTTTTTT.